The T cell receptor beta chain described here comes from a study of human T cells and chemical hapten exposure. One entry per CDR3 protein results from TCRdb running MiXCR on the RACE reads. The sample includes around 350,000 distinct CDR3 sequences, around 5.5% seen only once; the top ten take over 7%. This clonotype was counted many times. The time point denotes: pre-sensitization, week 0. This sample's treatment: therapeutic diphenylcyclopropenone sensitization with weekly scalp DPC. The authors extracted total RNA from unfractionated whole blood. Trimming cost V 0 bases and J 4 bases, with 18 bases left between them. From germline, CDR1 is SGDLS and CDR2 YYNGEE. This CDR3 is 17 amino acids long.

The origin of this receptor is a woman aged 18-35 years with alopecia areata. Some clones in this sample may be carry-over from other donors' samples. The sample consisted of whole blood, taken in connection with sensitization to the hapten diphenylcyclopropenone (DPC). The chain recombines TRBV9 with TRBJ2-3, with D uncertain. Here the CDR3 reads CASSVDHLTTRSDTQYF. CDR3 DNA sequence: TGTGCCAGCAGCGTAGACCACCTTACGACCCGCTCAGATACGCAGTATTTT.